The present TCR beta chain was sequenced within a study of blood T cell repertoires in COVID-19. Whole-study context: Whether acute or convalescent, the COVID-19 samples came from the United States, Italy and Spain. T cells, B-cell-depleted T cells, or PBMCs supplied cDNA or gDNA.

Original handling: For nucleated cells, counts were estimated from reference gene primer amplification. Sequencing used immunoSEQ multiplex PCR; TCRdb keeps in-frame clones, though not all of them. V and J calls plus clone size are reproduced from that table; the DNA served to infer D and trimming. Of fewer than 300,000 clones in the sample, 83% were seen once. Material for sequencing was peripheral blood. The clonotype comes from a woman in her 50s who had recovered from COVID-19.

CDR3 residues: CASSSSMNLYEQYF. As DNA, the CDR3 is TGTGCCAGCAGCTCATCAATGAATCTATACGAGCAGTACTTC. This chain connects TRBV7-2 to TRBJ2-7, with no clear D. The CDR3 contains 14 residues. V shed 4 bases and J shed 4 bases, with 14 bases lying between them. Germline V CDR1 and CDR2: SGHTA, FQGNSA.